This entry concerns a single T cell receptor (beta chain). The data are from a study of blood T cell repertoires in COVID-19. Study information: Italy, Spain and the United States were the sources of the convalescent and acute COVID-19 samples. PBMCs, B-cell-depleted T cells, or T cells provided the cDNA or gDNA that made up the material.

Study processing details: It was from reference gene primer amplification that nucleated cell counts were estimated. Sequencing was performed with immunoSEQ multiplex PCR; in TCRdb, only in-frame clones are kept and a portion is missing. Clone size and V and J calls were adopted from that table, with D and trimming inferred from the DNA. The data show around 160,000 clones, roughly 80% seen once. Between the trimmed V and J ends, which lost 1 base and 4 bases, there was a span of 13 bases. Germline loops: CDR1 MNHEY, CDR2 SMNVEV (reference sequence). CDR3 length: 15 residues. Material: peripheral blood. The source is a human donor in a cohort sampled during active COVID-19. This sequence joins TRBV27 and TRBJ1-2, with D perhaps TRBD1 (5 bases). The CDR3 loop reads CASSLFGTGLYGYTF. The CDR3 coding sequence is TGTGCCAGCAGTTTATTTGGAACGGGACTCTATGGCTACACCTTC.